This entry describes one T cell receptor (beta chain). The antigen remains unidentified. The data derive from a study of response to subunit inactivated influenza vaccine. Whole-study results and caveats: The authors proposed limited new T cell recruitment per seasonal influenza vaccination.

TCRdb recomputed calls from the RT-PCR reads with MiXCR, one row per CDR3 protein. The sample lists about 800,000 distinct CDR3 sequences, less than 25% occurring once. This CDR3 contains 13 residues. V was trimmed by 9 bases and J by 4 bases, leaving 16 bases between them. From germline, CDR1 is LNHDA and CDR2 SQIVND (reference sequence). Here the sequenced sample was PBMCs from blood, taken more than 4 days after vaccination. The V and J genes are TRBV19 and TRBJ2-7; no firm D call. The receptor comes from a man aged 45-60 years who received an inactivated influenza vaccine. The CDR3 region has the DNA TGTGCCAGCTCCCGGACGGCACTTTACGAGCAGTACTTC. Its translation is CASSRTALYEQYF.